A selection of T cell receptor beta chains follows, all from one sample in a study of CD8+ T cells in alopecia areata. Sequencing used immunoSEQ multiplex PCR; TCRdb keeps in-frame clones, though not all of them. The top ten hold over 9% of the sample, which has some 120,000 clones, approximately 54% seen once. The sequencing used CD8+ T cells sorted from blood, collected at week 24, from a patient treated with tofacitinib. Every receptor here comes from a human donor with alopecia areata. CDR3s include the opening cysteine and the closing phenylalanine or tryptophan. Fields, in order: J gene, clone size, D gene, V gene, CDR3 protein, CDR3 DNA. D genes are given only for firm matches. Rows give clone size only sometimes, using once, few, many, or a class for an expanded clone.

TRBJ2-7 | few | - | TRBV21-1 | CASSKGHSYEQYF | TGTGCCAGCAGCAAAGGACACTCCTACGAGCAGTACTTC
TRBJ1-1 | few | - | TRBV14 | CASSQGWLTEAFF | TGTGCCAGCAGTCAAGGCTGGCTCACTGAAGCTTTCTTT
TRBJ2-5 | - | - | TRBV9 | CASSASGLIGETQYF | TGTGCCAGCAGCGCCTCTGGCCTGATCGGGGAGACCCAGTACTTC
TRBJ2-1 | few | TRBD2 | TRBV6-4 | CASSDKSSGGYNEQFF | TGTGCCAGCAGTGACAAATCTAGCGGGGGGTACAATGAGCAGTTCTTC
TRBJ1-6 | - | - | TRBV5-8 | CASSFYGTNSPLHF | TGTGCCAGCAGCTTTTACGGAACGAATTCACCCCTCCACTTT
TRBJ1-1 | - | - | TRBV7-9 | CASRADRYEAFF | TGTGCCAGCAGGGCCGACAGGTATGAAGCTTTCTTT
TRBJ1-1 | - | - | TRBV30 | CAWSVGQNEAFF | TGTGCCTGGAGTGTCGGACAGAATGAAGCTTTCTTT
TRBJ1-1 | - | - | TRBV29-1 | CSVTTENTEAFF | TGCAGCGTGACCACTGAGAACACTGAAGCTTTCTTT
TRBJ2-1 | - | - | TRBV7-9 | CASSPHYRSSYNEQFF | TGTGCCAGCAGCCCCCACTACAGGAGCTCCTACAATGAGCAGTTCTTC
TRBJ2-5 | - | - | TRBV5-6 | CASSLPEGPGWAQYF | TGTGCCAGCAGCCTTCCGGAGGGCCCGGGATGGGCCCAGTACTTC
TRBJ2-7 | - | - | TRBV7-9 | CASSLGVDRSREQYF | TGTGCCAGCAGCTTAGGCGTGGACAGAAGTCGCGAGCAGTACTTC
TRBJ1-2 | - | - | TRBV27 | CASSSSGGWGYTF | TGTGCCAGCAGCTCATCGGGGGGCTGGGGCTACACCTTC
TRBJ1-5 | - | - | TRBV4-1 | CASSQEPYDSNQPQHF | TGCGCCAGCAGCCAAGAACCTTACGATAGCAATCAGCCCCAGCATTTT
TRBJ2-3 | - | TRBD2 | TRBV15 | CATSRDSGGADTQYF | TGTGCCACCAGCAGAGATAGCGGGGGGGCAGATACGCAGTATTTT
TRBJ2-5 | - | TRBD2 | TRBV27 | CASTPLGGEETQYF | TGTGCCAGCACCCCTTTGGGAGGGGAGGAGACCCAGTACTTC
TRBJ1-1 | few | - | TRBV7-3 | CASSLTKGLNTEAFF | TGTGCCAGCAGCTTAACGAAGGGTTTGAACACTGAAGCTTTCTTT
TRBJ1-3 | - | TRBD1 | TRBV29-1 | CSVVTGISGNTIYF | TGCAGCGTTGTGACAGGGATCTCTGGAAACACCATATATTTT
TRBJ2-4 | few | - | TRBV5-1 | CASSLWPQIVAKNIQYF | TGCGCCAGCAGCTTGTGGCCCCAGATTGTAGCCAAAAACATTCAGTACTTC
TRBJ2-3 | - | - | TRBV18 | CASSPQVGGASDTQYF | TGTGCCAGCTCACCACAGGTCGGCGGGGCCTCAGATACGCAGTATTTT
TRBJ2-2 | - | - | TRBV6-5 | CASSSRASTNTGELFF | TGTGCCAGCAGTTCTCGGGCTAGCACAAACACCGGGGAGCTGTTTTTT
TRBJ2-1 | - | - | TRBV5-6 | CASSLELAGINEQFF | TGTGCCAGCAGCTTAGAACTTGCAGGGATAAATGAGCAGTTCTTC
TRBJ1-1 | few | - | TRBV5-5 | CATHRTVNTEAFF | TGTGCCACCCACCGGACGGTGAACACTGAAGCTTTCTTT
TRBJ1-5 | - | - | TRBV5-6 | CASSFLAQPQHF | TGTGCCAGCAGCTTTCTCGCTCAGCCCCAGCATTTT
TRBJ2-7 | - | - | TRBV4-1 | CASSQEPWSSYEQYF | TGCGCCAGCAGCCAAGAGCCGTGGAGCTCCTACGAGCAGTACTTC
TRBJ1-2 | - | - | TRBV29-1 | CSVVSGRLGGYTF | TGCAGCGTTGTGTCAGGGCGGTTGGGTGGCTACACCTTC
TRBJ2-2 | - | - | TRBV5-1 | CAARDRNTGELFF | TGCGCCGCGCGGGACAGGAACACCGGGGAGCTGTTTTTT
TRBJ1-5 | - | - | TRBV13 | CASSLQGGQPQHF | TGTGCCAGCAGCTTGCAGGGAGGGCAGCCCCAGCATTTT
TRBJ1-1 | many | - | TRBV28 | CASSLPHRVINTEAFF | TGTGCCAGCAGCCTACCTCACAGGGTGATTAACACTGAAGCTTTCTTT
TRBJ2-7 | once | - | TRBV28 | CASSLAQGFEQYF | TGTGCCAGCAGTTTAGCACAGGGCTTCGAGCAGTACTTC
TRBJ2-6 | - | TRBD2 | TRBV5-6 | CASSQAGVGANVLTF | TGTGCCAGCAGCCAGGCGGGGGTCGGGGCCAACGTCCTGACTTTC
TRBJ1-5 | many | - | TRBV6-6 | CATWRSGNQPQHF | TGTGCCACCTGGAGGTCGGGCAATCAGCCCCAGCATTTT
TRBJ2-5 | - | TRBD2 | TRBV29-1 | CSVEADGLAAEETQYF | TGCAGCGTTGAAGCCGACGGACTAGCGGCCGAAGAGACCCAGTACTTC
TRBJ2-7 | few | TRBD2 | TRBV11-2 | CASRPGTRTNYEQYF | TGTGCCAGCAGACCCGGGACTAGGACCAATTACGAGCAGTACTTC
TRBJ1-1 | once | - | TRBV29-1 | CSVEEKAGRYTEAFF | TGCAGCGTTGAAGAGAAGGCCGGTAGGTACACTGAAGCTTTCTTT
TRBJ1-1 | - | - | TRBV30 | CAWGWGNTEAFF | TGTGCCTGGGGGTGGGGGAACACTGAAGCTTTCTTT
TRBJ2-5 | few | TRBD1 | TRBV13 | CASSLEGGTETQYF | TGTGCCAGCAGCTTAGAAGGGGGCACAGAGACCCAGTACTTC
TRBJ1-2 | once | - | TRBV2 | CASSEGPRTYSYTF | TGTGCCAGCAGTGAAGGGCCCAGGACCTATAGCTACACCTTC
TRBJ2-6 | - | - | TRBV7-9 | CASSFTASGANVLTF | TGTGCCAGCAGCTTTACCGCTTCTGGGGCCAACGTCCTGACTTTC
TRBJ1-2 | - | TRBD1 | TRBV6-5 | CASSYDRDHGYTF | TGTGCCAGCAGTTACGACAGGGACCATGGCTACACCTTC
TRBJ2-5 | - | TRBD2 | TRBV15 | CATSLHLGTSIETQYF | TGTGCCACCAGCCTCCACCTCGGGACTAGTATTGAGACCCAGTACTTC
TRBJ2-7 | - | - | TRBV27 | CASSIPSGTEQYF | TGTGCCAGCAGTATTCCCTCAGGGACAGAGCAGTACTTC
TRBJ1-1 | - | - | TRBV13 | CASSLEVTEAFF | TGTGCCAGCAGCTTAGAGGTAACTGAAGCTTTCTTT
TRBJ2-3 | few | TRBD2 | TRBV30 | CAWSGLAGGVADTQYF | TGTGCCTGGAGTGGGCTAGCGGGGGGGGTCGCAGATACGCAGTATTTT
TRBJ1-5 | - | TRBD1 | TRBV6-4 | CASSESGDSQPQHF | TGTGCCAGCAGTGAGTCTGGGGACAGCCAGCCCCAGCATTTT
TRBJ1-5 | - | - | TRBV14 | CASSQEVSNQPQHF | TGTGCCAGCAGCCAAGAGGTCAGCAATCAGCCCCAGCATTTT
TRBJ1-2 | - | - | TRBV9 | CASSLTGGSNYGYTF | TGTGCCAGCAGCTTAACGGGCGGCAGTAACTATGGCTACACCTTC
TRBJ2-7 | - | - | TRBV5-6 | CASSLGGVSYEQYF | TGTGCCAGCAGCTTGGGGGGAGTATCTTACGAGCAGTACTTC
TRBJ1-2 | - | TRBD1 | TRBV7-8 | CASRGTGGLEGYTF | TGTGCCAGCAGAGGGACAGGGGGACTTGAAGGCTACACCTTC
TRBJ1-5 | - | TRBD1 | TRBV7-8 | CASSLATEQGNQPQHF | TGTGCCAGCAGCTTAGCCACCGAACAGGGGAATCAGCCCCAGCATTTT
TRBJ2-7 | - | - | TRBV30 | CAGTSGGYEQYF | TGTGCCGGCACATCCGGGGGCTACGAGCAGTACTTC
TRBJ2-3 | - | TRBD1 | TRBV27 | CASSLVGTGTDTQYF | TGTGCCAGCAGTTTAGTCGGGACAGGGACAGATACGCAGTATTTT
TRBJ2-7 | - | - | TRBV9 | CASSKGVLNYEQYF | TGTGCCAGCAGTAAAGGGGTTCTGAATTACGAGCAGTACTTC
TRBJ2-7 | - | TRBD1 | TRBV7-9 | CASSATGQARYEQYF | TGTGCCAGCAGCGCGACGGGACAGGCTCGCTACGAGCAGTACTTC
TRBJ1-5 | few | - | TRBV11-2 | CASSLDGGDQPQHF | TGTGCCAGCAGCTTAGATGGTGGGGATCAGCCCCAGCATTTT